A selection of T cell receptor beta chains follows, all from one sample in a study of shared T cell receptors in the human thymus. Profiled with immunoSEQ multiplex PCR; TCRdb holds only in-frame clones, not every one. The sample comprises 700,000 to 750,000 clones, 70% to 90% of which are singletons, and over 0.008% rests with the top ten. The sample was also linked to a second study, of human thymus T cells.

The material sequenced was thymocytes. These receptors all stem from a girl under three years old with a congenital heart defect. The CDR3 runs from the conserved cysteine through the conserved F or W. A D gene is named only where the DNA matches it firmly. The size field is filled for only some rows; it gives once, few, many or a size class.

J gene: TRBJ2-1; V gene: TRBV19; D gene: -; clone size: -; CDR3 DNA: TGTGCCAGTAGTCCCTTGACAGATTCCTACAATGAGCAGTTCTTC; CDR3 protein: CASSPLTDSYNEQFF
J gene: TRBJ1-1; V gene: TRBV11-2; D gene: TRBD1; clone size: -; CDR3 DNA: TGTGCCAGCAGCGTTCGACAGGGACTCTCTGAAGCTTTCTTT; CDR3 protein: CASSVRQGLSEAFF
J gene: TRBJ2-1; V gene: TRBV9; D gene: TRBD2; clone size: few; CDR3 DNA: TGTGCCAGCAGCGTAGGACTAGCGGGGGCCCAGTACAATGAGCAGTTCTTC; CDR3 protein: CASSVGLAGAQYNEQFF
J gene: TRBJ1-5; V gene: TRBV19; D gene: -; clone size: -; CDR3 DNA: TGTGCCGGGGCGGGGCCCCGCTCGAGAAATCAGCCCCAGCATTTT; CDR3 protein: CAGAGPRSRNQPQHF
J gene: TRBJ2-3; V gene: TRBV7-6; D gene: -; clone size: -; CDR3 DNA: TGTGCCAGCAGCTCGGGAAGGGCCGCGCAGTATTTT; CDR3 protein: CASSSGRAAQYF
J gene: TRBJ1-1; V gene: TRBV11-2; D gene: TRBD1; clone size: -; CDR3 DNA: TGTGCCAGCAGCTTAGAACGGCCCCAGGGGGATACTGAAGCTTTCTTT; CDR3 protein: CASSLERPQGDTEAFF
J gene: TRBJ1-1; V gene: TRBV9; D gene: -; clone size: -; CDR3 DNA: TGTGCCAGCAGCGTAGTGGCCTCGCCGGGTGAAGCTTTCTTT; CDR3 protein: CASSVVASPGEAFF
J gene: TRBJ2-1; V gene: TRBV12-5; D gene: -; clone size: -; CDR3 DNA: TGTGCTAGTGGTTTGGCCGTCAGGCCCCCTTACAATGAGCAGTTCTTC; CDR3 protein: CASGLAVRPPYNEQFF
J gene: TRBJ1-4; V gene: TRBV2; D gene: TRBD1; clone size: -; CDR3 DNA: TGTGCCAGCAGTGAAGGTGGCCGGGAGGGACAGGGGTTGCCTAATGAAAAACTGTTTTTT; CDR3 protein: CASSEGGREGQGLPNEKLFF
J gene: TRBJ2-7; V gene: TRBV29-1; D gene: TRBD2; clone size: -; CDR3 DNA: TGCAGCGCTGGTTATAGGGCTAGCGGGGAGTACGAGCAGTACTTC; CDR3 protein: CSAGYRASGEYEQYF
J gene: TRBJ2-7; V gene: TRBV7-3; D gene: TRBD1; clone size: -; CDR3 DNA: TGTGCCAGCAGCTTAAGGGACAGAAACTACGAGCAGTACTTC; CDR3 protein: CASSLRDRNYEQYF
J gene: TRBJ1-2; V gene: TRBV12-5; D gene: -; clone size: -; CDR3 DNA: TGTGCTAGTGGTTTGGACAGGGCCCATGGCTACACCTTC; CDR3 protein: CASGLDRAHGYTF
J gene: TRBJ1-6; V gene: TRBV18; D gene: -; clone size: -; CDR3 DNA: TGTGCCAGCTCACCACTTCGATCGGGGGTGGAGACACCCCTCCACTTT; CDR3 protein: CASSPLRSGVETPLHF
J gene: TRBJ1-2; V gene: TRBV7-8; D gene: -; clone size: -; CDR3 DNA: TGTGCCAGCAGCTCGCCTTGGGACTCAAGTTCCCAAAGCTACACCTTC; CDR3 protein: CASSSPWDSSSQSYTF
J gene: TRBJ2-3; V gene: TRBV7-3; D gene: TRBD2; clone size: -; CDR3 DNA: TGTGCCAGCAGCTTAAGGGCTAGCGGAAAAACAGATACGCAGTATTTT; CDR3 protein: CASSLRASGKTDTQYF
J gene: TRBJ1-1; V gene: TRBV15; D gene: -; clone size: -; CDR3 DNA: TGTGCCACCAGCAGCAGGGATCAGGGGTCGGGGACTGAAGCTTTCTTT; CDR3 protein: CATSSRDQGSGTEAFF
J gene: TRBJ2-1; V gene: TRBV5-6; D gene: TRBD1; clone size: -; CDR3 DNA: TGTGCCAGCAGCTCGACTGTCGGGGACAGGTATTACAATGAGCAGTTCTTC; CDR3 protein: CASSSTVGDRYYNEQFF
J gene: TRBJ2-5; V gene: TRBV7-2; D gene: TRBD1; clone size: -; CDR3 DNA: TGTGCCAGCAGCCGGGACAGACTTCAAGAGACCCAGTACTTC; CDR3 protein: CASSRDRLQETQYF
J gene: TRBJ2-7; V gene: TRBV2; D gene: -; clone size: -; CDR3 DNA: TGTGCCAGCAGTGCAGGTACTGCACGAACCTACGAGCAGTACTTC; CDR3 protein: CASSAGTARTYEQYF
J gene: TRBJ2-5; V gene: TRBV15; D gene: TRBD2; clone size: -; CDR3 DNA: TGTGCCACCAGCCCCCACGGGACTAGCGGGGGGGTAATCCAAGAGACCCAGTACTTC; CDR3 protein: CATSPHGTSGGVIQETQYF
J gene: TRBJ2-7; V gene: TRBV5-5; D gene: TRBD1; clone size: few; CDR3 DNA: TGTGCCAGCAGCTTGGGCACCATGACAGGGAAGGATTCCTACGAGCAGTACTTC; CDR3 protein: CASSLGTMTGKDSYEQYF
J gene: TRBJ1-4; V gene: TRBV6-6; D gene: -; clone size: -; CDR3 DNA: TGTGCCAGCAGTCCCCACCTGGGGAAGGGGTCGAAACTGTTTTTT; CDR3 protein: CASSPHLGKGSKLFF
J gene: TRBJ2-2; V gene: TRBV6-4; D gene: TRBD1; clone size: once; CDR3 DNA: TGTGCCAGCAGTGACTTTTTCCGGACAGGCGAAGGCCAGCTGTTTTTT; CDR3 protein: CASSDFFRTGEGQLFF
J gene: TRBJ2-4; V gene: TRBV20-1; D gene: TRBD2; clone size: once; CDR3 DNA: TGCAGCGGACTAGCGGGGGGCATTCAGTACTTC; CDR3 protein: CSGLAGGIQYF
J gene: TRBJ1-6; V gene: TRBV6-8; D gene: -; clone size: -; CDR3 DNA: TGTGCCAGCAAAACCAGAGGGAGCTCCTATAATTCACCCCTCCACTTT; CDR3 protein: CASKTRGSSYNSPLHF
J gene: TRBJ1-6; V gene: TRBV5-1; D gene: -; clone size: few; CDR3 DNA: TGCGCCAGCAGTCCCGTGGTCGTCACAGGGACTTCACCCCTCCACTTT; CDR3 protein: CASSPVVVTGTSPLHF
J gene: TRBJ1-5; V gene: TRBV2; D gene: -; clone size: -; CDR3 DNA: TGTGCCAGCAGGGTACAGGGTGATGAGCCCCAGCATTTT; CDR3 protein: CASRVQGDEPQHF
J gene: TRBJ1-6; V gene: TRBV6-1; D gene: -; clone size: -; CDR3 DNA: TGTGCCAGCAGTGACTGGAGACTTAAACTTAATTCACCCCTCCACTTT; CDR3 protein: CASSDWRLKLNSPLHF
J gene: TRBJ2-7; V gene: TRBV4-1; D gene: -; clone size: -; CDR3 DNA: TGCGCCAGCAGCCAAGAGTGGCACGAGCAGTACTTC; CDR3 protein: CASSQEWHEQYF
J gene: TRBJ2-1; V gene: TRBV4-2; D gene: TRBD2; clone size: -; CDR3 DNA: TGTGCCAGCAGCCAAGAAAGGCTAGCGGGGGGACAATTTCCCAATGAGCAGTTCTTC; CDR3 protein: CASSQERLAGGQFPNEQFF
J gene: TRBJ2-1; V gene: TRBV29-1; D gene: -; clone size: few; CDR3 DNA: TGCAGCGTTGAATGTCATACCCGGTCGGTTGACAATGAGCAGTTCTTC; CDR3 protein: CSVECHTRSVDNEQFF
J gene: TRBJ1-4; V gene: TRBV12-5; D gene: -; clone size: -; CDR3 DNA: TGTGCTAGTGGTTTGGTACGGTCAGGGCCCCTCTCCGGAGAATGGGAAAAACTGTTTTTT; CDR3 protein: CASGLVRSGPLSGEWEKLFF
J gene: TRBJ2-7; V gene: TRBV2; D gene: -; clone size: -; CDR3 DNA: TGTGCCAGCACGAAGGAGAGGGGCCGTTCGGGGGACGAGCGGTACTTC; CDR3 protein: CASTKERGRSGDERYF
J gene: TRBJ1-1; V gene: TRBV20-1; D gene: -; clone size: -; CDR3 DNA: TGCAGTGCTCCGCGCCTCCAAGCTTTCTTT; CDR3 protein: CSAPRLQAFF
J gene: TRBJ1-2; V gene: TRBV4-2; D gene: TRBD1; clone size: -; CDR3 DNA: TGTGCCAGCAGCCCCACCATATCAGGGGGCGCTAAGTGCTACACCTTC; CDR3 protein: CASSPTISGGAKCYTF
J gene: TRBJ1-1; V gene: TRBV2; D gene: -; clone size: -; CDR3 DNA: TGTGCCACCGCAGCACAGGCGTCAACTGAAGCTTTCTTT; CDR3 protein: CATAAQASTEAFF
J gene: TRBJ1-3; V gene: TRBV9; D gene: -; clone size: -; CDR3 DNA: TGTGCCAGCAGCGCCAGACAGGCGGCCCGAAGCTCTGGAAACACCATATATTTT; CDR3 protein: CASSARQAARSSGNTIYF
J gene: TRBJ2-7; V gene: TRBV5-1; D gene: -; clone size: -; CDR3 DNA: TGCGCCAGCAGCTGGGGGGAGGTCGCTAGCTTTAAGACCTACGAGCAGTACTTC; CDR3 protein: CASSWGEVASFKTYEQYF